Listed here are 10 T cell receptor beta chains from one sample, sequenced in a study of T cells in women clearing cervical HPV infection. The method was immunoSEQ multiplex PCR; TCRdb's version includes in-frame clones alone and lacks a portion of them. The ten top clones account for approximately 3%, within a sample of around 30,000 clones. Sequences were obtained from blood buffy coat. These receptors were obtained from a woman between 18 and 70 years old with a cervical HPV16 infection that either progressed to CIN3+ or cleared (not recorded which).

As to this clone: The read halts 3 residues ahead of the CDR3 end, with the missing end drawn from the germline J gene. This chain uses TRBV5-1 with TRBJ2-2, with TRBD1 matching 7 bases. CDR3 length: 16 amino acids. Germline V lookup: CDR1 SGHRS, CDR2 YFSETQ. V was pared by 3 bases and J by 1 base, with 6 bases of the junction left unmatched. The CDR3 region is CASSSTRQGNTGELFF. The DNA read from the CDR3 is TGCGCCAGCAGCTCCACCCGACAGGGGAACACCGGGGAG.

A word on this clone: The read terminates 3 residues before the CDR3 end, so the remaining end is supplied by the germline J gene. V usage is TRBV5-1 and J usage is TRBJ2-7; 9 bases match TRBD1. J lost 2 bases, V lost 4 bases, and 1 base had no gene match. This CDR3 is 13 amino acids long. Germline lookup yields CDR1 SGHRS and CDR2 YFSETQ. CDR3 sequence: CASSRDRAYEQYF. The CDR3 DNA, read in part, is TGCGCCAGCAGCCGGGACAGGGCCTACGAG.

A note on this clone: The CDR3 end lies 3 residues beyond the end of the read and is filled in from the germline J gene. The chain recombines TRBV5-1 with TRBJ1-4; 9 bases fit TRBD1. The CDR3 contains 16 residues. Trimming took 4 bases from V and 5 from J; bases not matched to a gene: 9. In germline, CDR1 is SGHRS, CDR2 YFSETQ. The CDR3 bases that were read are TGCGCCAGCAGCCCGGGACAGGGAGGGGCCAATGAAAAA. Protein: CASSPGQGGANEK. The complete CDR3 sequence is CASSPGQGGANEKLFF.

The CDR3 protein is CASSQEFPGTGNEKLFF. The CDR3 bases that were read are TGCGCCAGCAGCCAAGAATTCCCCGGGACAGGGAATGAAAAA. The chain joins TRBV4-1 to TRBJ1-4; TRBD1 aligns across 9 bases. The read is 3 residues too short to cover the CDR3 end, so that end is filled in from the germline J gene. J was trimmed by 5 bases and V by 0 bases; bases with no gene match: 7. Looked up from germline, CDR1 is MGHRA and CDR2 is YSYEKL. The CDR3 loop spans 17 amino acids.

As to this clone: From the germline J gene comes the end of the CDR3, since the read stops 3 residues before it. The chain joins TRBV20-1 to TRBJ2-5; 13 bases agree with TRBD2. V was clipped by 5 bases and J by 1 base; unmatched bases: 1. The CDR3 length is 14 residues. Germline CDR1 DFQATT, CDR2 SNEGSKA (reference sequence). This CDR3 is CSAGTSGVQETQYF. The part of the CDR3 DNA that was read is TGCAGTGCTGGGACTAGCGGGGTCCAAGAGACC.

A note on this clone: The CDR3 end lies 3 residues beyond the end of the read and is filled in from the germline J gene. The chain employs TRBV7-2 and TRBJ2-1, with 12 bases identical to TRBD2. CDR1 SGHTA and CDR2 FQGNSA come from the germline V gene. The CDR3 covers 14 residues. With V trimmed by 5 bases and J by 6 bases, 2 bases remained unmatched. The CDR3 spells CASSPGLAGNEQFF. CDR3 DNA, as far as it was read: TGTGCCAGCAGCCCGGGACTAGCGGGCAATGAG. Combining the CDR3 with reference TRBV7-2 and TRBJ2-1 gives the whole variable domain GAGVSQSPSNKVTEKGKDVELRCDPISGHTALYWYRQSLGQGLEFLIYFQGNSAPDKSGLPSDRFSAERTGGSVSTLTIQRTQQEDSAVYLCASSPGLAGNEQFFGPGTRLTVL.

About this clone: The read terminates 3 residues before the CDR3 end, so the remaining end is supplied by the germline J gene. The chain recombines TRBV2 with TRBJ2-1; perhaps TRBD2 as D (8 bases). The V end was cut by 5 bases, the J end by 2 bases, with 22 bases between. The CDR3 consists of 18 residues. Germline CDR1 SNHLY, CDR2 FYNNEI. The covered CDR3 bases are TGTGCCAGCAGTAAAGACAGGGTAGCGGGGTTGACCTACAATGAG. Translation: CASSKDRVAGLTYNE. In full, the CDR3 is CASSKDRVAGLTYNEQFF.

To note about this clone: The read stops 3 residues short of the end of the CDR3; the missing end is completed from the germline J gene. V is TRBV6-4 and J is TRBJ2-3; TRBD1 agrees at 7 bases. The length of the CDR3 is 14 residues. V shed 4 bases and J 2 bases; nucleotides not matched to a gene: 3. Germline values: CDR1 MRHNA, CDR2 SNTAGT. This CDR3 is CASSGGQPTDTQYF. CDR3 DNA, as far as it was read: TGTGCCAGCAGTGGGGGACAGCCCACAGATACG.

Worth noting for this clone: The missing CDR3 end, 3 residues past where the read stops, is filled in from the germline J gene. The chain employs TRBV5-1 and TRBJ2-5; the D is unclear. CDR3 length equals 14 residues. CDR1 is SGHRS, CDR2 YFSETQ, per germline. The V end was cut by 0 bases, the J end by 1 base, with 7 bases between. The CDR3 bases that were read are TGCGCCAGCAGCTTGGGGCGGAGCCAAGAGACC. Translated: CASSLGRSQET. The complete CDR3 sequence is CASSLGRSQETQYF.

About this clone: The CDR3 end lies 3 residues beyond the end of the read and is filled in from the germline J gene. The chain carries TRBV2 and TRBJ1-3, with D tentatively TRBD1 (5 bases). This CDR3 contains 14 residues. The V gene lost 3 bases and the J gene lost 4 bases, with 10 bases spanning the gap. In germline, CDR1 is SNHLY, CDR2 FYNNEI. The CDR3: CASSDRAAGNTIYF. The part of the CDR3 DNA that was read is TGTGCCAGCAGTGACAGGGCTGCGGGAAACACC.